This paragraph covers one TCR beta chain sequence. Its target is unknown. This entry belongs to a study of neoadjuvant nivolumab and ipilimumab in lung cancer. Study details: Patients got nivolumab 3 mg/kg on days 1, 15 and 29; combination added ipilimumab 1 mg/kg day 1. Study-wide results and limits: Blood richness before therapy tracked richness in tumors resected after neoadjuvant therapy. Only two of four nivolumab-treated tumors gained richness and clonality by surgery.

Produced via immunoSEQ multiplex PCR; TCRdb's table is partial and in-frame only. The sample contains over 6,000 clones, over 80% of which appear only once. Sample: tumor tissue, taken after neoadjuvant nivolumab, alone or with ipilimumab, at or shortly before surgery. This TCR was recovered from an adult with non-small cell lung cancer.

CDR3 residues: CASSERGHTNYGYTF. DNA of the CDR3: TGTGCCAGCAGTGAACGCGGACATACTAACTATGGCTACACCTTC. The chain employs TRBV2 and TRBJ1-2; a possible D gene is TRBD1 (5 bases). Per the germline V gene, CDR1 is SNHLY and CDR2 is FYNNEI. Trimming took off 2 bases at V and 0 bases at J, with 10 bases between the two ends. The CDR3 loop spans 15 amino acids.